The sequence of this TCR beta chain was determined in a study of blood T cell repertoires in COVID-19. Looking at the study overall: PBMCs, B-cell-depleted T cells, or T cells provided the cDNA or gDNA that made up the material.

The CDR3 contains 16 residues. After removal of 4 bases from V and 4 bases from J, the junction contained 7 bases not matched to a gene. Germline CDR1 LNHDA, CDR2 SQIVND (reference sequence). It was during active infection that Seattle patients were enrolled and then longitudinally followed. The authors' processing: How many nucleated cells were present was estimated from reference gene primer amplification. Sequencing used immunoSEQ multiplex PCR; TCRdb keeps in-frame clones, though not all of them. That table gives V, J and clone size, and the DNA gave D and trimming. Of 97,000 or so clones in the sample, over 85% were seen once.

The chain employs TRBV19 and TRBJ2-1; TRBD1 matches at 10 bases. Sequenced: peripheral blood. The sequence derives from a woman between 50 and 59 years old with COVID-19, enrolled during active disease. The CDR3 bases are TGTGCCAGTAGTAATCGCGGACAGGGGGGGTACAATGAGCAGTTCTTC. It encodes CASSNRGQGGYNEQFF.